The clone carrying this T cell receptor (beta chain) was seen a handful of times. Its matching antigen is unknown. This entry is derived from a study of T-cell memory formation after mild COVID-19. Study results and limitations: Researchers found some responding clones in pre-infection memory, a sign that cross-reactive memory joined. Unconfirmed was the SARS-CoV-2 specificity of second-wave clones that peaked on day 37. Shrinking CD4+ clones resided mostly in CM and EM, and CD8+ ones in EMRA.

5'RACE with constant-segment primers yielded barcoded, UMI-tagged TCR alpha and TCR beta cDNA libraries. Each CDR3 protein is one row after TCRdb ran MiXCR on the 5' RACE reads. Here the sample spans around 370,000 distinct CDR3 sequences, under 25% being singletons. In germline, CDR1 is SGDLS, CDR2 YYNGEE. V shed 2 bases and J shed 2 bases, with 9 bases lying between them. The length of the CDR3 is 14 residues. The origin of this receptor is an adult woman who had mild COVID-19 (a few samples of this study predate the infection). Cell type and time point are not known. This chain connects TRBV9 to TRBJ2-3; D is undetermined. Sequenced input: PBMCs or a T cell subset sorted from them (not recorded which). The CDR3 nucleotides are TGTGCCAGCAGCGTGGGCCGATTCACAGATACGCAGTATTTT. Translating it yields CASSVGRFTDTQYF.